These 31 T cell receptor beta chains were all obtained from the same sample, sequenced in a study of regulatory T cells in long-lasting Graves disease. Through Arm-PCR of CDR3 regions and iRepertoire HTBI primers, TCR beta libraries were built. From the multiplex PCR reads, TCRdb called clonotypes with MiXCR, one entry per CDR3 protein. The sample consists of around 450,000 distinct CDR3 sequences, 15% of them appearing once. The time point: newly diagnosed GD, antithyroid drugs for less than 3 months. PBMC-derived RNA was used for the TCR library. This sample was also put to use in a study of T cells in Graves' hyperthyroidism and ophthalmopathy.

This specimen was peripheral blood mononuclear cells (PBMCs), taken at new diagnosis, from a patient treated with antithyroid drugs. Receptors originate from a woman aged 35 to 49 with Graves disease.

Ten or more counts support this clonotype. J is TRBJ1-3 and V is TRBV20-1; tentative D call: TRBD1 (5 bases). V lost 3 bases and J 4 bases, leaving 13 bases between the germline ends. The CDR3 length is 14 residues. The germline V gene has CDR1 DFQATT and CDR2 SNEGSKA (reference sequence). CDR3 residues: CSARTWGVGNTIYF. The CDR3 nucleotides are TGCAGTGCTAGGACCTGGGGGGTCGGAAACACCATATATTTT.

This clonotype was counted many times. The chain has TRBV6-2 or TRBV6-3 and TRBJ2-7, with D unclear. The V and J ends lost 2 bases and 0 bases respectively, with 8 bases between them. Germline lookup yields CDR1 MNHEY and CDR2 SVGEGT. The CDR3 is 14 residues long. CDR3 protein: CASSYPLSSYEQYF. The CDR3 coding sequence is TGTGCCAGCAGTTACCCTCTCAGCTCCTACGAGCAGTACTTC.

CDR3 coding DNA: TGTGCCAGCAGTACCAGGGTTGGTAGCAATCAGCCCCAGCATTTT. This gives the protein CASSTRVGSNQPQHF. The rearrangement links TRBV12-3 or TRBV12-4 to TRBJ1-5, with D maybe TRBD1 (5 bases). The CDR3 has 15 residues. The V end was cut by 5 bases, the J end by 0 bases, with 11 bases between.

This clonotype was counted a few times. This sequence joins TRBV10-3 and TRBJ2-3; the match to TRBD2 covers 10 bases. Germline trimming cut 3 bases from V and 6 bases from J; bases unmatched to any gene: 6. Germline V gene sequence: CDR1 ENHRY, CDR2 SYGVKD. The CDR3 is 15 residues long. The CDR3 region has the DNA TGTGCCATCAGTGAAATAGCGGGAGGCCCGGATACGCAGTATTTT. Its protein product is CAISEIAGGPDTQYF.

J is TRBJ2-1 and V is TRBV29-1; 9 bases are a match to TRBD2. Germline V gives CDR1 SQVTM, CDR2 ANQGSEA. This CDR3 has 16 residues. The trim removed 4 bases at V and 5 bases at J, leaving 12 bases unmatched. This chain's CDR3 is CSVAPRLADFHNEQFF. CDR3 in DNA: TGCAGCGTTGCCCCGCGACTAGCGGACTTCCACAATGAGCAGTTCTTC.

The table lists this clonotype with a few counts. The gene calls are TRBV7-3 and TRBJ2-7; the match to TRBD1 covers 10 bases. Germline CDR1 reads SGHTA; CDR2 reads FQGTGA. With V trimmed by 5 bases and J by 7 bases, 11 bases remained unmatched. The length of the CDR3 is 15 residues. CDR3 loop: CASSQSGTGDQEQYF. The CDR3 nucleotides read TGTGCCAGCAGCCAAAGCGGGACAGGGGACCAGGAGCAGTACTTC.

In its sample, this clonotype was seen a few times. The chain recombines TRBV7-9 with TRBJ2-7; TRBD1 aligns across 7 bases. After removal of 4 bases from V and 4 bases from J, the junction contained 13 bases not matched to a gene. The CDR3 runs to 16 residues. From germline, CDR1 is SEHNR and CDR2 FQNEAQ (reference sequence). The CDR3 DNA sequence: TGTGCCAGCAGCTCACCCATTAAAGGGGGCACGTACGAGCAGTACTTC. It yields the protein CASSSPIKGGTYEQYF.

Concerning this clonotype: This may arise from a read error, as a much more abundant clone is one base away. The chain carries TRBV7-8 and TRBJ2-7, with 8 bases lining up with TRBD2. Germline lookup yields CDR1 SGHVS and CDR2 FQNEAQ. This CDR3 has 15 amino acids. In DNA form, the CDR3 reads TGTGCCAGCAGCTTAGTGGTAGCGGGAACCTACGAGCTGTACTTC. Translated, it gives CASSLVVAGTYELYF.

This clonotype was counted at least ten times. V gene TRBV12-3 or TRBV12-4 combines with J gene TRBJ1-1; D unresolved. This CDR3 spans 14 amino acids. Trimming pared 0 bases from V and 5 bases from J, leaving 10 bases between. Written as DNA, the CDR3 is TGTGCCAGCAGTTTAGCCGGGTTCGGGACTGAAGCTTTCTTT. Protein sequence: CASSLAGFGTEAFF.

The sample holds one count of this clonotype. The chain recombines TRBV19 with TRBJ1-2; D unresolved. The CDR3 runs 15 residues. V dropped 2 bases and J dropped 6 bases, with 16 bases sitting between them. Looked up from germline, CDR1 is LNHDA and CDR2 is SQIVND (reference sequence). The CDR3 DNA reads TGTGCCAGTAGTATAATGCCCACAAAGGTGGATGGCTACACCTTC. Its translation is CASSIMPTKVDGYTF.

CDR3: CASSQGGGPYGYTF. The CDR3 DNA is TGCGCCAGCAGCCAAGGGGGAGGGCCCTATGGCTACACCTTC. V is TRBV4-1 and J is TRBJ1-2; D ambiguous. CDR3 length equals 14 residues. V lost 1 base, J lost 4 bases, and 10 bases lay in between. Germline CDR1 reads MGHRA; CDR2 reads YSYEKL.

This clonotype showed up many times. Here the CDR3 reads CASSEGQTANYGYTF. For the CDR3, the DNA is TGTGCCAGCAGTGAAGGCCAGACAGCGAACTATGGCTACACCTTC. The chain carries TRBV6-1 and TRBJ1-2; possibly TRBD1 for D (5 bases). This CDR3 contains 15 residues. Trimming removed 1 base at V and 2 bases at J, with 11 bases between. The germline gives CDR1 MNHNS, CDR2 SASEGT.

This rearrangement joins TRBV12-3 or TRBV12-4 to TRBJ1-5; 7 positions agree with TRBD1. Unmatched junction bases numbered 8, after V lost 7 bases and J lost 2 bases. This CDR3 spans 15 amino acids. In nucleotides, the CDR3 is TGTGCCAGCACCCCGACAGGGAACGGCAATCAGCCCCAGCATTTT. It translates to CASTPTGNGNQPQHF.

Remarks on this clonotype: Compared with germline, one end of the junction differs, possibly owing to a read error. The CDR3 DNA reads as TGTGCCTGGAGTTTTGAGCGGGTGAGGGTGGGTGAGCAGTCCTTC. Encoded protein: CAWSFERVRVGEQSF. The gene calls are TRBV30 and TRBJ2-5, with D possibly TRBD2 on 6 matching bases. This CDR3 region has 15 residues. Germline CDR1 and CDR2: GTSNPN and SVGIG (reference sequence).

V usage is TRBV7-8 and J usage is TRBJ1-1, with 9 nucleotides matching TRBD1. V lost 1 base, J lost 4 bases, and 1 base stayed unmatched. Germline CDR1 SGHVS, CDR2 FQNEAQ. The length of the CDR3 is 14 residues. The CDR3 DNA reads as TGTGCCAGCAGCTTAGGGGACAGGGCCACTGAAGCTTTCTTT. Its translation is CASSLGDRATEAFF.

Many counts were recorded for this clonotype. The CDR3 protein is CASSIGSPGNTIYF. CDR3 sequence (DNA): TGTGCCAGCAGCATAGGGAGTCCGGGGAACACCATATATTTT. The V gene is TRBV7-2, the J gene TRBJ1-3; D not resolved. This CDR3 is built from 14 residues. V lost 5 bases, J lost 7 bases, and 15 bases lay in between. CDR1 is SGHTA, CDR2 FQGNSA, per germline. Full variable domain (rest looked up from reference TRBV7-2 and TRBJ1-3): GAGVSQSPSNKVTEKGKDVELRCDPISGHTALYWYRQSLGQGLEFLIYFQGNSAPDKSGLPSDRFSAERTGGSVSTLTIQRTQQEDSAVYLCASSIGSPGNTIYFGEGSWLTVV.

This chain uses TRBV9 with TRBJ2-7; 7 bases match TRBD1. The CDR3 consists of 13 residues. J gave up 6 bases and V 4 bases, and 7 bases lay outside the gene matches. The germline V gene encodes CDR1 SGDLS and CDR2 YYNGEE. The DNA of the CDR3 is TGTGCCAGCAGCCCGTGGGACAGATCCGAGCAGTACTTC. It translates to CASSPWDRSEQYF.

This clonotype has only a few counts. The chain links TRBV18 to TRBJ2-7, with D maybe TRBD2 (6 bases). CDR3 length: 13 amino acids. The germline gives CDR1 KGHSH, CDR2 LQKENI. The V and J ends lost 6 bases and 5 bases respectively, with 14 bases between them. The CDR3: CASSEGSRDEQYF. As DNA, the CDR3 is TGTGCCAGCTCGGAGGGGAGTCGCGACGAGCAGTACTTC. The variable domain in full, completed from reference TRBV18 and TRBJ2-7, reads NAGVMQNPRHLVRRRGQEARLRCSPMKGHSHVYWYRQLPEEGLKFMVYLQKENIIDESGMPKERFSAEFPKEGPSILRIQQVVRGDSAAYFCASSEGSRDEQYFGPGTRLTVT.

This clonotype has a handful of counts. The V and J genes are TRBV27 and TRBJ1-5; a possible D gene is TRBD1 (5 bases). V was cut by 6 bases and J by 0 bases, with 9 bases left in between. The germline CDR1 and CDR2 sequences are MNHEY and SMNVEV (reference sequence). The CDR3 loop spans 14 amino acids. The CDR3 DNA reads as TGTGCCAGCAGGGACACGATTAGCAATCAGCCCCAGCATTTT. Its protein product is CASRDTISNQPQHF.

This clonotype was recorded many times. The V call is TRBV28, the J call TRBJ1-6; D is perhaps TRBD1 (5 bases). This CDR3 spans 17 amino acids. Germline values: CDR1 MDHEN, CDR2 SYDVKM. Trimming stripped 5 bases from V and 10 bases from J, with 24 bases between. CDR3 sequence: CASSPGPKRDYRSPLHF. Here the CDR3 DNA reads TGTGCCAGCAGTCCGGGACCCAAAAGGGATTATAGGTCACCCCTCCACTTT.

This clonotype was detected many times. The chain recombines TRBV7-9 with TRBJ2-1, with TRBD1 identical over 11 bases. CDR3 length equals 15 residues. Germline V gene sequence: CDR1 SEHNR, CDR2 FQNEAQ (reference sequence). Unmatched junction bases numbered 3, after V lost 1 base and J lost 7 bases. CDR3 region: CASSLEGQGGNEQFF. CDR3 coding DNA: TGTGCCAGCAGCTTAGAGGGACAGGGGGGAAATGAGCAGTTCTTC.

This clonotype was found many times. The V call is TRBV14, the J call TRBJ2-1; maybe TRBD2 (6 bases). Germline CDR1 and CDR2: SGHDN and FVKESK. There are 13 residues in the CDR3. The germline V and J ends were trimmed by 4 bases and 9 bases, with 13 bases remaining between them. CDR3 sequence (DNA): TGTGCCAGCAGCCTTTCGACTAGGGGTGAGCAGTTCTTC. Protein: CASSLSTRGEQFF.

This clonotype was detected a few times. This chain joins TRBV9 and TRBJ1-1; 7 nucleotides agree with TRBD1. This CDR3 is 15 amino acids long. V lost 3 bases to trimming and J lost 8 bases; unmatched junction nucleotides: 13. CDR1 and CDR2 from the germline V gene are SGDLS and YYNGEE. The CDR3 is CASSDRRDSEGEAFF. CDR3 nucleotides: TGTGCCAGCAGCGACCGCCGGGACAGCGAAGGAGAAGCTTTCTTT.

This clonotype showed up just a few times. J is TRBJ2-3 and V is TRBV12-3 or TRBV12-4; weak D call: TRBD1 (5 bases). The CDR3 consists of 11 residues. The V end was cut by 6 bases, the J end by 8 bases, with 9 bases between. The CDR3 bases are TGTGCCAGCAGCCTTCAGGGTACGCAGTATTTT. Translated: CASSLQGTQYF.

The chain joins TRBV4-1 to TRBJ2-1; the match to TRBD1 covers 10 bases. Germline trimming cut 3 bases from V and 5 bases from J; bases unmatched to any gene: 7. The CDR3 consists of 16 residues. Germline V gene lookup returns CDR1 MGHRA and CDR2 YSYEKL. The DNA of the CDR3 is TGCGCCAGCAGCCAGACGGTGGGACAGGGGAACAATGAGCAGTTCTTC. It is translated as CASSQTVGQGNNEQFF.

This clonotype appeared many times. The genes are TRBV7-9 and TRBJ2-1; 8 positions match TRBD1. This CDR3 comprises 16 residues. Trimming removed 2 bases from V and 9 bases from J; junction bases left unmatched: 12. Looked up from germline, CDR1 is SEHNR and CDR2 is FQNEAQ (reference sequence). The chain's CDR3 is CASSLRDRGHYGEQFF. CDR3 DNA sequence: TGTGCCAGCAGCTTACGCGACAGGGGTCATTATGGTGAGCAGTTCTTC.

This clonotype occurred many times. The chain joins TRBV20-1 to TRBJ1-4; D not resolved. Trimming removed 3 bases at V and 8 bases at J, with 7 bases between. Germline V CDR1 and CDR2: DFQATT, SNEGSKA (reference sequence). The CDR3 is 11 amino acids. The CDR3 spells CSASSYEKLFF. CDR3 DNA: TGCAGTGCTAGTTCTTACGAAAAACTGTTTTTT.

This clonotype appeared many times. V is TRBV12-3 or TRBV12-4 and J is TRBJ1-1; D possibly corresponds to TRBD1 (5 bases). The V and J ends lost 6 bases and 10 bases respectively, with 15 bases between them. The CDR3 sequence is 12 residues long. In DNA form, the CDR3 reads TGTGCCAGCAGCCTCGGGTTTAGGGGAGCTTTCTTT. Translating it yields CASSLGFRGAFF.

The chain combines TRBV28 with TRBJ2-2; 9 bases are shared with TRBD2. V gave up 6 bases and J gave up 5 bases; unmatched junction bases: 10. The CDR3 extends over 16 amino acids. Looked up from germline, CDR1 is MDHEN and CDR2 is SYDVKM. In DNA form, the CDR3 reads TGTGCCAGCAGACCCAATAGCGGGAGCCGTACCGGGGAGCTGTTTTTT. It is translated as CASRPNSGSRTGELFF. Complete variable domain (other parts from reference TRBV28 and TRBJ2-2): DVKVTQSSRYLVKRTGEKVFLECVQDMDHENMFWYRQDPGLGLRLIYFSYDVKMKEKGDIPEGYSVSREKKERFSLILESASTNQTSMYLCASRPNSGSRTGELFFGEGSRLTVL.

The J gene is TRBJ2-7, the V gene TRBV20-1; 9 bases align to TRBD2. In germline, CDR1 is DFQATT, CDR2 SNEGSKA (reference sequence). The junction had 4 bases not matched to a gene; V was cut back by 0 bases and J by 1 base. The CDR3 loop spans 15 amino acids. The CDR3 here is CSARDPGLASYEQYF. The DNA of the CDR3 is TGCAGTGCTAGAGACCCCGGACTAGCGTCCTACGAGCAGTACTTC.

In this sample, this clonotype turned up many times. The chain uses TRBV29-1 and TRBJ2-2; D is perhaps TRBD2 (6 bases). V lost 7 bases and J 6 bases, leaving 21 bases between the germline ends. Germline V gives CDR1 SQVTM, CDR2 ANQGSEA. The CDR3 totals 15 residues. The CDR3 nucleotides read TGCAGCGGCCAGGATCGGGACTCTCAAGCCGGGGAGCTGTTTTTT. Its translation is CSGQDRDSQAGELFF.